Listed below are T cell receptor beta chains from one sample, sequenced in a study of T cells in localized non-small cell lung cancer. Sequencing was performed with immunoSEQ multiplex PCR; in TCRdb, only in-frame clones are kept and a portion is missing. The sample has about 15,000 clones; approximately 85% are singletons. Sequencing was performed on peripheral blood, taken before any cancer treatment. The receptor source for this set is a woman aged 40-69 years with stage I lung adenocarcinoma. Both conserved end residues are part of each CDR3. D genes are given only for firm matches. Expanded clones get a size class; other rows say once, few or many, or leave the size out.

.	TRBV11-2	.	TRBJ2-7	TGTGCCAGCAGGTGGATCCCGTACGAGCAGTACTTC	CASRWIPYEQYF
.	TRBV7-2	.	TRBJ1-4	TGTGCCAGCAGCTTAGGTGGTGACTTTGAAAAACTGTTTTTT	CASSLGGDFEKLFF
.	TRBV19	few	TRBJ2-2	TGTGCCAGTAGTGAGGGACTACAGGGGGACACCGGGGAGCTGTTTTTT	CASSEGLQGDTGELFF
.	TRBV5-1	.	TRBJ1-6	TGCGCCAGCAGCTTGGGACAGTTTGATTCACCCCTCCACTTT	CASSLGQFDSPLHF
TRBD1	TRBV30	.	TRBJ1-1	TGTGCCTGGAGTCCTAAGGGACAGACCCTCTCTATGAACACTGAAGCTTTCTTT	CAWSPKGQTLSMNTEAFF
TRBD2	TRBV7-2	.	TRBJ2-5	TGTGCCAGCAGCTTAGCGGGGGGGAAGCAAGAGACCCAGTACTTC	CASSLAGGKQETQYF
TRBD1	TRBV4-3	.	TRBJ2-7	TGCGCCAGCAGCCGCGACAGGGAATACGAGCAGTACTTC	CASSRDREYEQYF
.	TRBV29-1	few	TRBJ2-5	TGCAGCGTGGGAGGTGAGCAAGAGACCCAGTACTTC	CSVGGEQETQYF
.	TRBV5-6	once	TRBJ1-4	TGTGCCAGCAGCCCGGACCTAAATTCTAATGAAAAACTGTTTTTT	CASSPDLNSNEKLFF
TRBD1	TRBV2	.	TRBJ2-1	TGTGCCAGCAGTCCATATGACAGGGTGGATGAGCAGTTCTTC	CASSPYDRVDEQFF
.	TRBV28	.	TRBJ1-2	TGTGCCAGCAGCCCGATGGGGGGGGGCGCTGACTATGGCTACACCTTC	CASSPMGGGADYGYTF
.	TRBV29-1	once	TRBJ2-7	TGCAGCGTCACCTATATAGACAGTTCCTACGAGCAGTACTTC	CSVTYIDSSYEQYF
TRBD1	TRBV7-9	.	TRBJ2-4	TGTGCCAGCACCTCCGGGACAGACCAAAACATTCAGTACTTC	CASTSGTDQNIQYF
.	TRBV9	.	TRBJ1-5	TGTGCCAGCAGCGTAGAAGGACAGAGCAATCAGCCCCAGCATTTT	CASSVEGQSNQPQHF
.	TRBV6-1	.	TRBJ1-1	TGTGCCACCCTTTCCTGGGGTGAGAACACTGAAGCTTTCTTT	CATLSWGENTEAFF
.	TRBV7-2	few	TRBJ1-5	TGTGCCAGCAGCTTAGATAACAGGGAAGGCCAGCCCCAGCATTTT	CASSLDNREGQPQHF
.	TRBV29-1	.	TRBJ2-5	TGCAGCGCCGAAGGGGGGGCCCAAGAGACCCAGTACTTC	CSAEGGAQETQYF
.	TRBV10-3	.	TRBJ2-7	TGTGCCATCAGTGTGGTGAGCTCCTACGAGCAGTACTTC	CAISVVSSYEQYF
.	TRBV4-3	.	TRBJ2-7	TGCGCCAGCAGCCAAGATCGGGGCAGGGGGCAGTACTTC	CASSQDRGRGQYF
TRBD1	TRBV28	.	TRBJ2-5	TGTGCCAGCAGTTTTGGTGCCGGACAGGGTTGGCAAGAGACCCAGTACTTC	CASSFGAGQGWQETQYF
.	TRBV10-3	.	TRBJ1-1	TGTGCCATCAGTGCAGGCACTGAAGCTTTCTTT	CAISAGTEAFF
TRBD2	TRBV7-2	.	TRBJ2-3	TGTGCCAGCAGCCCTCAGCGGGGGGGCGGCTATACGCAGTATTTT	CASSPQRGGGYTQYF